This T cell receptor (beta chain) appears in the sequencing data of a study of shared clonotypes between healthy human individuals. Study conclusions and caveats: Relative to clonotypes present in all four donors, those not shared had lower generation probabilities. Shared across a few donors were around 5% of the naive CD4 clonotypes.

Produced via immunoSEQ multiplex PCR; TCRdb's table is partial and in-frame only. The top ten clones hold less than 25% of a sample with about 820,000 clones, almost 95% of them seen once. Note on this clone: Its cognate antigen is unknown. Other DNA variants within this sample encode the same CDR3.

It was CD45RO-negative cells, positively selected for CCR7, that made up naive CD8 cells, with terminally differentiated effector memory CD45RA+ cells excluded. The length of the CDR3 is 15 residues. From germline, CDR1 is MNHEY and CDR2 SVGAGI. Trimming cost V 2 bases and J 1 base, with 8 bases left between them. What was sequenced was naive CD8+ T cells sorted from blood. This receptor was obtained from a young man in good health. This chain joins TRBV6-5 and TRBJ2-2, with D perhaps assigned TRBD1 or TRBD2 (6 bases each). The CDR3 is CASSYEGGNTGELFF. The DNA for the CDR3 is TGTGCCAGCAGTTACGAGGGGGGGAACACCGGGGAGCTGTTTTTT.